Shown below are 31 T cell receptor beta chains from a single sample sequenced in a study of shared clonotypes between healthy human individuals. Clones were sequenced by immunoSEQ multiplex PCR, and TCRdb holds only the in-frame ones, with some missing. The profile shows 450,000 to 500,000 clones, over 70% of them singletons. Sample: PBMCs. The receptor source for this set is a woman in her forties in good health. Some clones in this sample may be carry-over from other donors' samples.

Turning to this clone: A much larger clone is a single base away; this may be a read error. The chain couples TRBV30 to TRBJ2-7, with D hard to call. The CDR3 contains 13 residues. CDR1 is GTSNPN and CDR2 is SVGIG in the germline V gene (reference sequence). V lost 5 bases to trimming and J lost 0 bases, with 11 bases between them. CDR3 DNA sequence: TGTGCCTGGGCGGTACAAAACTCCTACGAGCAGTACTTC. This encodes CAWAVQNSYEQYF. Complete variable domain (other parts from reference TRBV30 and TRBJ2-7): SQTIHQWPATLVQPVGSPLSLECTVEGTSNPNLYWYRQAAGRGLQLLFYSVGIGQISSEVPQNLSASRPQDRQFILSSKKLLLSDSGFYLCAWAVQNSYEQYFGPGTRLTVT.

This chain uses TRBV30 with TRBJ2-7; D could derive from TRBD1 or TRBD2 (5 bases each). V gave up 4 bases and J gave up 3 bases, with 16 bases separating them. Looked up from germline, CDR1 is GTSNPN and CDR2 is SVGIG (reference sequence). The CDR3 is made up of 14 amino acids. For the CDR3, the DNA is TGTGCCTGGAACCAGGGTATCCGGGGCTACGAGCAGTACTTC. Translation: CAWNQGIRGYEQYF.

Details on this clone: A far larger clone lies a single base away; this is likely a read error. At the DNA level, this CDR3 is encoded by other sequences in the same sample as well. The V gene is TRBV6-1, the J gene TRBJ1-2; 7 nucleotides align to TRBD1. The length of the CDR3 is 14 residues. CDR1 is MNHNS and CDR2 is SASEGT in the germline V gene. DNA for the CDR3: TGTGCCACCATTTCGACAGGGCAGCGAGATGGCTACACCTTT. Its protein product is CATISTGQRDGYTF.

The V gene is TRBV27, the J gene TRBJ2-1; 12 nucleotides align to TRBD2. The trim removed 2 bases at V and 5 bases at J, leaving 4 bases unmatched. CDR3 length: 16 residues. Germline values: CDR1 MNHEY, CDR2 SMNVEV (reference sequence). In DNA form, the CDR3 reads TGTGCCAGCAGTTTAGGTAGGACTAGCGGGAACAATGAGCAGTTCTTC. Protein product: CASSLGRTSGNNEQFF.

In the case of this clone: This probably arose from a read error, given a far larger clone one base away. J is TRBJ2-5 and V is TRBV6-6; unclear D gene. CDR3 length: 13 amino acids. The germline V gene has CDR1 MNHNY and CDR2 SVGAGI (reference sequence). Trimming took 6 bases from V and 5 from J, leaving 13 bases between them. CDR3 DNA sequence: TGTGCCAGCAGCCCTCCGCCCCAGGAGACCCAGTACTTC. This sequence encodes CASSPPPQETQYF.

The V gene is TRBV6-5, the J gene TRBJ1-2; tentatively, D is TRBD1 (5 bases). V shed 6 bases and J shed 4 bases, with 15 bases lying between them. This CDR3 has 14 amino acids. From germline, CDR1 is MNHEY and CDR2 SVGAGI. In nucleotides, the CDR3 is TGTGCCAGCAGAACACCCGGGACCCTCTATGGCTACACCTTC. Its translation: CASRTPGTLYGYTF.

This rearrangement joins TRBV7-7 to TRBJ2-3; possibly TRBD1 for D (6 bases). CDR3 length: 13 amino acids. Trimming shortened V by 5 bases and J by 8 bases, and 14 bases separated the two germline ends. Germline V gene data show CDR1 as SSHAT and CDR2 as FNYEAQ (reference sequence). CDR3 DNA: TGTGCCAGCAGCGCAGAGGGGACAACTACGCAGTATTTT. This encodes CASSAEGTTTQYF.

V usage is TRBV11-2 and J usage is TRBJ2-3, with 7 nucleotides matching TRBD2. After removal of 5 bases from V and 4 bases from J, the junction contained 15 bases not matched to a gene. This CDR3 comprises 17 residues. Germline CDR1 reads SGHAT; CDR2 reads FQNNGV. The CDR3 region is CASSPRPAGDWADTQYF. Written as DNA, the CDR3 is TGTGCCAGCAGCCCCCGCCCGGCGGGAGATTGGGCAGATACGCAGTATTTT. Full variable domain (remainder filled in from reference TRBV11-2 and TRBJ2-3): EAGVAQSPRYKIIEKRQSVAFWCNPISGHATLYWYQQILGQGPKLLIQFQNNGVVDDSQLPKDRFSAERLKGVDSTLKIQPAKLEDSAVYLCASSPRPAGDWADTQYFGPGTRLTVL.

The chain has TRBV10-1 and TRBJ2-2; D is possibly TRBD1 or TRBD2 (5 bases each). CDR1 is WNHNN and CDR2 is SYGVQD in the germline V gene (reference sequence). This CDR3 has 15 amino acids. Trimming removed 8 bases at V and 0 bases at J, with 13 bases between. The CDR3 nucleotides are TGCGCCAGCGGCCGGGACCAAGCGAACACCGGGGAGCTGTTTTTT. The encoded protein is CASGRDQANTGELFF.

With respect to this clone: A far larger clone is off by one base, so a read error is likely. The rearrangement uses TRBV9 and TRBJ2-7; D possibly corresponds to TRBD2 (6 bases). Germline V CDR1 and CDR2: SGDLS, YYNGEE. The CDR3 loop spans 14 amino acids. The CDR3 reads CASSVSSASCEQYF. CDR3 DNA sequence: TGTGCCAGCAGCGTCTCTAGCGCCTCCTGCGAGCAGTACTTC. Drawing the rest from reference TRBV9 and TRBJ2-7, the complete variable domain is DSGVTQTPKHLITATGQRVTLRCSPRSGDLSVYWYQQSLDQGLQFLIQYYNGEERAKGNILERFSAQQFPDLHSELNLSSLELGDSALYFCASSVSSASCEQYFGPGTRLTVT.

The chain links TRBV7-2 to TRBJ1-4, with TRBD1 identical over 7 bases. CDR3 length: 14 residues. Germline V gene sequence: CDR1 SGHTA, CDR2 FQGNSA. J was trimmed by 7 bases and V by 1 base; bases with no gene match: 3. DNA for the CDR3: TGTGCCAGCAGCTTAGTGCACAGGGGTGAAAAACTGTTTTTT. Translation gives CASSLVHRGEKLFF.

This sequence joins TRBV18 and TRBJ2-2, with D hard to call. V lost 6 bases to trimming and J lost 2 bases, with 10 bases between them. Germline CDR1 is KGHSH and CDR2 is LQKENI. CDR3 size: 14 residues. The CDR3, as DNA: TGTGCCAGCTCCTTAAACATAAACACCGGGGAGCTGTTTTTT. Protein product: CASSLNINTGELFF.

The chain couples TRBV7-2 to TRBJ2-1, with a weak D call TRBD2 (7 bases). V shed 1 base and J shed 10 bases, with 17 bases lying between them. The CDR3 is 15 residues long. CDR1 and CDR2 (germline): SGHTA, FQGNSA. The CDR3 loop is CASSLVGGAPGEQFF. Here the CDR3 DNA reads TGTGCCAGCAGCTTAGTGGGGGGGGCCCCCGGAGAGCAGTTCTTC. The entire variable domain, with the rest obtained from reference TRBV7-2 and TRBJ2-1, is as follows: GAGVSQSPSNKVTEKGKDVELRCDPISGHTALYWYRQSLGQGLEFLIYFQGNSAPDKSGLPSDRFSAERTGGSVSTLTIQRTQQEDSAVYLCASSLVGGAPGEQFFGPGTRLTVL.

This chain uses TRBV9 with TRBJ2-2; 8 positions agree with TRBD2. The CDR3 totals 17 residues. Germline V lookup: CDR1 SGDLS, CDR2 YYNGEE. The V and J ends lost 4 bases and 2 bases, in that order; junction bases with no gene match: 10. In DNA, the CDR3 is TGTGCCAGCAGCCTAGCGGGCCTTCTCACAAACACCGGGGAGCTGTTTTTT. Its protein is CASSLAGLLTNTGELFF.

A note on this clone: A much larger clone sits a single nucleotide away, making a read error possible. The sample holds other DNA sequences that translate to the same CDR3. This chain uses TRBV7-9 with TRBJ1-1; no firm D call. V lost 3 bases, J lost 6 bases, and 8 bases lay in between. The CDR3 is 12 amino acids. Germline V lookup: CDR1 SEHNR, CDR2 FQNEAQ (reference sequence). The CDR3 nucleotides are TGTGCCAGCAGCTTTGATCGGGCTGAAGCTTTCTTT. It codes for CASSFDRAEAFF.

J is TRBJ2-1 and V is TRBV5-1; 11 nucleotides agree with TRBD1. The length of the CDR3 is 17 residues. V gave up 4 bases and J gave up 6 bases; unmatched junction bases: 12. Per the germline V gene, CDR1 is SGHRS and CDR2 is YFSETQ. CDR3 residues: CASSDRDRGSPINEQFF. As DNA, the CDR3 is TGCGCCAGCAGCGACCGGGACAGGGGGAGTCCTATCAATGAGCAGTTCTTC. Together with reference TRBV5-1 and TRBJ2-1, the CDR3 gives the full variable domain: KAGVTQTPRYLIKTRGQQVTLSCSPISGHRSVSWYQQTPGQGLQFLFEYFSETQRNKGNFPGRFSGRQFSNSRSEMNVSTLELGDSALYLCASSDRDRGSPINEQFFGPGTRLTVL.

The chain links TRBV10-3 to TRBJ1-1; D perhaps matches TRBD1 (5 bases). The length of the CDR3 is 12 residues. Trimming shortened V by 2 bases and J by 10 bases, and 11 bases separated the two germline ends. CDR1 is ENHRY and CDR2 is SYGVKD in the germline V gene. For the CDR3, the DNA is TGTGCCATCAGTGAGCGGGACGGGGGAGCTTTCTTT. Its translation: CAISERDGGAFF.

The V and J genes are TRBV10-3 and TRBJ2-7; D gene ambiguous. Germline V gene lookup returns CDR1 ENHRY and CDR2 SYGVKD. The ends were cut back, 3 bases at V and 3 bases at J, with 9 bases in the middle. This CDR3 contains 13 residues. The CDR3 DNA is TGTGCCATCAGTGACGCAGTTTACTACGAGCAGTACTTC. Protein sequence: CAISDAVYYEQYF.

The J gene is TRBJ1-2, the V gene TRBV13; 7 bases are a match to TRBD1. The ends lost 6 bases at V and 6 bases at J; junction bases unmatched: 13. CDR3 length: 15 amino acids. From germline, CDR1 is PRHDT and CDR2 FYEKMQ (reference sequence). The CDR3 loop is CASRGLRGRDHGYTF. The DNA of the CDR3 is TGTGCCAGCAGAGGCCTCAGGGGGAGGGATCATGGCTACACCTTC.

V usage is TRBV19 and J usage is TRBJ2-7, with TRBD1 matching over 10 bases. The V gene end was trimmed by 3 bases and the J gene end by 2 bases; junction bases not matched to a gene: 4. Germline V gene lookup returns CDR1 LNHDA and CDR2 SQIVND (reference sequence). The CDR3 is 15 residues long. CDR3 sequence: CASSMFGTGAYEQYF. The CDR3 coding sequence is TGTGCCAGTAGTATGTTTGGGACAGGGGCCTACGAGCAGTACTTC.

The chain is built from TRBV18 and TRBJ2-1; 10 nucleotides agree with TRBD2. The germline gives CDR1 KGHSH, CDR2 LQKENI. The CDR3 spans 15 residues. J gave up 4 bases and V 8 bases, and 8 bases lay outside the gene matches. CDR3 residues: CASTSTSGIYNEQFF. The CDR3 nucleotides read TGTGCCAGCACCTCTACTAGCGGGATATACAATGAGCAGTTCTTC.

The table lists this clone with a few counts. The likely explanation is a read error, given a far larger clone one base away. The rearrangement joins TRBV30 to TRBJ2-2, with D possibly matching TRBD1 (7 bases). Deletions cut 3 bases from V and 5 bases from J, with 16 bases between. This CDR3 contains 15 residues. From germline, CDR1 is GTSNPN and CDR2 SVGIG (reference sequence). CDR3 residues: CAWRSTGEDTGELFF. The CDR3 DNA follows: TGTGCCTGGAGGAGTACAGGGGAGGATACCGGGGAGCTGTTTTTT.

The chain is built from TRBV10-2 and TRBJ1-4; maybe TRBD1 (6 bases). The V end lost 0 bases, the J end lost 7 bases, and 12 bases lay between the germline ends. Germline assignment: CDR1 WSHSY and CDR2 SAAADI. The CDR3 totals 15 residues. The CDR3 loop is CASSESGGQGEKLFF. The CDR3 nucleotides read TGCGCCAGCAGTGAGTCGGGGGGGCAAGGTGAAAAACTGTTTTTT.

A few counts support this clone. The V gene is TRBV5-3, the J gene TRBJ1-5; D remains unclear. TRBV5-3 is an ORF; its function is uncertain. This CDR3 is 13 amino acids long. V was clipped by 3 bases and J by 7 bases, with 11 bases between them. The CDR3 sequence: CARSWPPSQPQHF. As DNA, the CDR3 is TGTGCCAGAAGCTGGCCGCCCTCCCAGCCCCAGCATTTT.

V is TRBV7-6 and J is TRBJ2-3, with a possible D match to TRBD1 (5 bases). Germline CDR1 is SGHVS and CDR2 is FNYEAQ. V was clipped by 2 bases and J by 2 bases, with 11 bases between them. This CDR3 is built from 15 residues. CDR3 loop: CASSLLSGNTDTQYF. The CDR3 region has the DNA TGTGCCAGCAGCTTACTCTCAGGGAACACAGATACGCAGTATTTT.

In regard to this clone: A single base is all that separates this from a far larger clone, so a read error is likely. This chain joins TRBV6-5 and TRBJ2-7; D is possibly TRBD1 (6 bases). The V and J ends lost 0 bases and 4 bases respectively, with 13 bases between them. This CDR3 region has 15 residues. In germline, CDR1 is MNHEY, CDR2 SVGAGI. CDR3 sequence reads: CASSYSGTTVYEQYF. In DNA, the CDR3 is TGTGCCAGCAGTTACTCGGGGACAACTGTGTACGAGCAGTACTTC.

The sample holds one count of this clone. The rearrangement joins TRBV28 to TRBJ2-3, with D perhaps matching TRBD2 (5 bases). The length of the CDR3 is 14 residues. Trimming left V 7 bases short and J 0 bases short, with 11 bases between. The V gene's germline CDR1 is MDHEN and CDR2 SYDVKM. CDR3 sequence (DNA): TGTGCCAGCATTAGCGCGGCTAGCACAGATACGCAGTATTTT. Translated: CASISAASTDTQYF.

This clone was picked up one time. V is TRBV7-6 and J is TRBJ1-5; 12 bases align to TRBD1. CDR3 length equals 18 residues. From germline, CDR1 is SGHVS and CDR2 FNYEAQ. With 1 base clipped from V and 1 base from J, the junction kept 5 bases outside the gene matches. For the CDR3, the DNA is TGTGCCAGCAGCTTAGGACCGGGACAGGGGGCGAGCAATCAGCCCCAGCATTTT. As protein: CASSLGPGQGASNQPQHF. Looking up the rest from reference TRBV7-6 and TRBJ1-5 gives the full variable domain: GAGVSQSPRYKVTKRGQDVALRCDPISGHVSLYWYRQALGQGPEFLTYFNYEAQQDKSGLPNDRFSAERPEGSISTLTIQRTEQRDSAMYRCASSLGPGQGASNQPQHFGDGTRLSIL.

This clone was seen at least ten times. The chain combines TRBV7-2 with TRBJ2-7; 7 bases are shared with TRBD1. Unmatched junction bases numbered 5, after V lost 6 bases and J lost 3 bases. The CDR3 sequence is 13 residues long. Per germline, CDR1 SGHTA and CDR2 FQGNSA. This CDR3 is CASRPTGVYEQYF. The CDR3, as DNA: TGTGCCAGCAGGCCTACAGGGGTCTACGAGCAGTACTTC. The whole variable domain, remainder taken from reference TRBV7-2 and TRBJ2-7, is GAGVSQSPSNKVTEKGKDVELRCDPISGHTALYWYRQSLGQGLEFLIYFQGNSAPDKSGLPSDRFSAERTGGSVSTLTIQRTQQEDSAVYLCASRPTGVYEQYFGPGTRLTVT.

Points on this clone: This could be a read error, since a much larger clone is one nucleotide away. Additional DNA sequences in this sample encode the identical CDR3. This CDR3 reads CASTGQLGGDTQYF. The CDR3 coding sequence is TGTGCCAGCACCGGACAGTTGGGGGGGGATACGCAGTACTTT. The chain has TRBV2 and TRBJ2-3; D is possibly TRBD2 (7 bases). Germline CDR1 is SNHLY and CDR2 is FYNNEI. CDR3 length: 14 amino acids.

In regard to this clone: Other DNA sequences within the sample encode an identical CDR3. The chain combines TRBV7-3 with TRBJ2-3; D gene unclear. CDR1 is SGHTA and CDR2 is FQGTGA in the germline V gene. Between the trimmed V and J ends, which lost 4 bases and 6 bases, there was a span of 8 bases. This CDR3 has 12 amino acids. The CDR3 sequence is CASSSLGDTQYF. In nucleotides, the CDR3 is TGTGCCAGCAGCTCGTTGGGGGATACGCAGTATTTT.